Below are 29 T cell receptor beta chains sequenced from a single sample in a study of CD8 T cells in ankylosing spondylitis. MiXCR was run by TCRdb on the 5' RACE reads, yielding one entry per CDR3 protein. Of more than 95,000 distinct CDR3 sequences in the sample, about 8.3% were seen once. The sequencing sample was made of blood, either unsorted or a sorted T cell fraction (not recorded which). The origin of the receptors is a male donor with ankylosing spondylitis or in good health (not recorded which).

This clonotype was seen a handful of times. The CDR3 DNA sequence: TGCAGTGCTAGCCCCGGACTAGCGGGAGCCAAAAACATTCAGTACTTC. Amino acids: CSASPGLAGAKNIQYF. This chain links TRBV20-1 with TRBJ2-4; 11 positions match TRBD2. Germline-derived CDR1 and CDR2 are DFQATT and SNEGSKA (reference sequence). There are 16 residues in the CDR3. V dropped 3 bases and J dropped 0; count of bases not matched to a gene: 4.

This clonotype occurred many times. CDR3 bases: TGTGCCAGCAGCGTAGGGGCTAGCGCCGTCCCCTACAATGAGCAGTTCTTC. Translating gives CASSVGASAVPYNEQFF. The chain has TRBV9 and TRBJ2-1; possible D gene TRBD2, 6 bases. V was shortened by 0 bases and J by 2 bases, with 15 bases between the two germline ends. The CDR3 covers 17 residues. The germline gives CDR1 SGDLS, CDR2 YYNGEE.

This clonotype was detected many times. The J gene is TRBJ2-2, the V gene TRBV4-2; D possibly uses TRBD1 or TRBD2 (5 bases each). CDR3 length: 16 residues. Trimming left V 4 bases short and J 1 base short, with 13 bases between. Germline CDR1 LGHNA, CDR2 YNFKEQ. CDR3: CASSPTGTQNTGELFF. Here the CDR3 DNA reads TGTGCCAGCAGCCCAACCGGGACGCAGAACACCGGGGAGCTGTTTTTT.

This clonotype showed up many times. The chain is built from TRBV7-6 and TRBJ2-7; perhaps TRBD1 as D (6 bases). CDR1 and CDR2 from the germline V gene are SGHVS and FNYEAQ. Trimming removed 1 base from V and 6 bases from J, with 13 bases in between. This CDR3 spans 14 amino acids. The CDR3 sequence: CASSLERGSTEQYF. CDR3 coding DNA: TGTGCCAGCAGCTTAGAGAGGGGGTCTACCGAGCAGTACTTC.

In this sample, this clonotype turned up a few times. The V gene is TRBV6-1, the J gene TRBJ1-2; unclear D gene. Germline V lookup: CDR1 MNHNS, CDR2 SASEGT. V lost 7 bases to trimming and J lost 2 bases, with 14 bases between them. There are 14 residues in the CDR3. In nucleotides, the CDR3 is TGTGCCAGCATCTCATACGGCCCGAACTATGGCTACACCTTC. Encoded protein: CASISYGPNYGYTF.

This clonotype was recorded many times. V gene TRBV12-3 or TRBV12-4 combines with J gene TRBJ2-7; no clear D gene. V shed 3 bases and J shed 0 bases, with 6 bases lying between them. The CDR3 runs 13 residues. CDR3 DNA sequence: TGTGCCAGCAGTTTGGCCAGCTCCTACGAGCAGTACTTC. Translating gives CASSLASSYEQYF.

This clonotype was seen ten or more times. The J gene is TRBJ1-2, the V gene TRBV24-1, with unresolved D. The CDR3 spans 13 residues. CDR1 and CDR2 (germline): KGHDR, SFDVKD. The V end lost 7 bases, the J end lost 0 bases, and 8 bases lay between the germline ends. The CDR3 loop reads CATSGGSNYGYTF. CDR3 in DNA: TGTGCCACCAGCGGAGGGTCTAACTATGGCTACACCTTC.

This clonotype has a count of ten or more. The chain combines TRBV6-1 with TRBJ1-2; 8 positions agree with TRBD1. V shed 5 bases and J 7 bases; nucleotides not matched to a gene: 21. This CDR3 is built from 18 residues. Germline values: CDR1 MNHNS, CDR2 SASEGT. This CDR3 is CASSRIDRGLNLGRGYTF. The DNA for the CDR3 is TGTGCCAGCAGTCGCATAGACAGGGGTCTAAATTTGGGGCGTGGCTACACCTTC.

This clonotype was counted many times. Germline is not matched at one junction end, which may reflect a read error. CDR3 coding DNA: TGTGCCAGCAGCGACCCTTTAGGGGTTGGGGTCAACGTCCTGACTTTC. This gives the protein CASSDPLGVGVNVLTF. The gene calls are TRBV9 and TRBJ2-6; D possibly corresponds to TRBD1 (5 bases). Per germline, CDR1 SGDLS and CDR2 YYNGEE. This CDR3 spans 16 amino acids.

This clonotype has only a few counts. V and J are TRBV12-3 or TRBV12-4 and TRBJ1-5; TRBD1 might be the D (5 bases). This CDR3 comprises 14 residues. The V and J ends lost 3 bases and 7 bases respectively, with 13 bases between them. CDR3 in amino acids: CASSFGREGQPQHF. The DNA of the CDR3 is TGTGCCAGCAGTTTTGGCAGGGAGGGCCAGCCCCAGCATTTT.

This clonotype was recorded at least ten times. This rearrangement joins TRBV7-2 to TRBJ2-1, with 9 nucleotides matching TRBD2. Germline CDR1 and CDR2: SGHTA and FQGNSA. V gave up 5 bases and J gave up 7 bases; unmatched junction bases: 15. This CDR3 is built from 17 residues. CDR3 region: CASSPRAGGPSRNEQFF. CDR3 bases: TGTGCCAGCAGCCCACGGGCGGGAGGGCCTAGTAGGAATGAGCAGTTCTTC.

This clonotype occurred many times. The chain employs TRBV6-1 and TRBJ1-1, with D perhaps TRBD1 (6 bases). Germline CDR1 reads MNHNS; CDR2 reads SASEGT. This CDR3 has 14 residues. Trimming pared 6 bases from V and 0 bases from J, leaving 11 bases between. CDR3 coding DNA: TGTGCCAGCAGGGCAACAGGGATGAACACTGAAGCTTTCTTT. Its protein is CASRATGMNTEAFF.

This clonotype was recorded many times. The chain employs TRBV6-4 and TRBJ2-2; TRBD1 aligns across 8 bases. The CDR3 runs to 14 residues. CDR1 and CDR2 (germline): MRHNA, SNTAGT. With V trimmed by 4 bases and J by 6 bases, 4 bases remained unmatched. The CDR3 here is CASSATGAAGELFF. CDR3 DNA: TGTGCCAGCAGTGCGACAGGGGCTGCCGGGGAGCTGTTTTTT.

This clonotype occurred many times. V gene TRBV12-3 or TRBV12-4 combines with J gene TRBJ1-6; 8 bases fit TRBD1. V was pared by 7 bases and J by 2 bases, with 4 bases of the junction left unmatched. The CDR3 is made up of 15 amino acids. CDR3 protein: CASTRQGTYNSPLHF. DNA of the CDR3: TGTGCCAGCACCCGACAGGGGACCTATAATTCACCCCTCCACTTT.

Comment on this clonotype: A read error may explain this, as a much larger clone is one base away. The chain couples TRBV29-1 to TRBJ1-2; TRBD1 matches at 10 bases. The V gene end was trimmed by 6 bases and the J gene end by 5 bases; junction bases not matched to a gene: 12. The germline V gene encodes CDR1 SQVTM and CDR2 ANQGSEA. This CDR3 is built from 15 residues. DNA for the CDR3: TGCAGCGTGGATGCCGGGACAGGGGCTGGGTATGGCTACACCTTC. This gives the protein CSVDAGTGAGYGYTF.

This clonotype has at least ten counts. The V gene is TRBV6-2 or TRBV6-3, the J gene TRBJ2-1; D call uncertain. Per germline, CDR1 MNHEY and CDR2 SVGEGT. The CDR3 is 12 residues long. Trimming removed 6 bases from V and 8 bases from J, with 11 bases in between. CDR3 sequence reads: CASSDSLHEQFF. The CDR3 DNA follows: TGTGCCAGCAGCGACTCCCTCCATGAGCAGTTCTTC.

This clonotype was picked up many times. The chain couples TRBV7-2 to TRBJ2-3, with D perhaps matching TRBD2 (5 bases). The germline V gene has CDR1 SGHTA and CDR2 FQGNSA. CDR3 length equals 15 residues. The V end lost 5 bases, the J end lost 5 bases, and 17 bases lay between the germline ends. The CDR3 region is CASSPGGFAGDTQYF. CDR3 bases: TGTGCCAGCAGCCCTGGAGGCTTCGCGGGAGATACGCAGTATTTT. Full variable domain (rest looked up from reference TRBV7-2 and TRBJ2-3): GAGVSQSPSNKVTEKGKDVELRCDPISGHTALYWYRQSLGQGLEFLIYFQGNSAPDKSGLPSDRFSAERTGGSVSTLTIQRTQQEDSAVYLCASSPGGFAGDTQYFGPGTRLTVL.

This clonotype has only a few counts. A much larger clonotype is one base distant, so this may be a read error. The rearrangement uses TRBV12-3 or TRBV12-4 and TRBJ1-6; weak D call: TRBD1 (5 bases). The CDR3 is made up of 14 amino acids. As DNA, the CDR3 is TGTGCCAGCACCCGGGACGGAACCAATTTACCCCTCCACTTT. Translating gives CASTRDGTNLPLHF.

This clonotype was observed at least ten times. CDR3 sequence: CATSDFGQAGSPLHF. Here the CDR3 DNA reads TGTGCCACCAGTGATTTCGGACAGGCTGGATCGCCCCTCCACTTT. The chain is built from TRBV24-1 and TRBJ1-6; the match to TRBD1 covers 7 bases. This CDR3 region has 15 residues. The V and J ends lost 1 base and 13 bases, in that order; junction bases with no gene match: 9. Looked up from germline, CDR1 is KGHDR and CDR2 is SFDVKD.

This clonotype was recorded many times. The V call is TRBV2, the J call TRBJ2-3; 7 positions match TRBD2. The CDR3 length is 16 residues. CDR1 and CDR2 (germline): SNHLY, FYNNEI. V dropped 2 bases and J dropped 2; count of bases not matched to a gene: 7. The chain's CDR3 is CASSEPGGTFTDTQYF. The CDR3 nucleotides are TGTGCCAGCAGTGAACCCGGGGGGACCTTCACAGATACGCAGTATTTT. Combining the CDR3 with reference TRBV2 and TRBJ2-3 gives the whole variable domain EPEVTQTPSHQVTQMGQEVILRCVPISNHLYFYWYRQILGQKVEFLVSFYNNEISEKSEIFDDQFSVERPDGSNFTLKIRSTKLEDSAMYFCASSEPGGTFTDTQYFGPGTRLTVL.

This clonotype was seen ten or more times. V gene TRBV29-1 combines with J gene TRBJ2-3, with D perhaps matching TRBD1 (6 bases). Trimming took 6 bases from V and 1 from J, leaving 17 bases between them. The V gene's germline CDR1 is SQVTM and CDR2 ANQGSEA. This CDR3 is 15 amino acids long. The CDR3 sequence: CSVGGQLGGTDTQYF. CDR3 DNA: TGCAGCGTCGGCGGACAGCTCGGAGGCACAGATACGCAGTATTTT.

The sample holds many counts of this clonotype. The chain carries TRBV5-1 and TRBJ2-2, with unresolved D. CDR3 length: 14 amino acids. Trimming cost V 0 bases and J 5 bases, with 8 bases left between them. Germline V gives CDR1 SGHRS, CDR2 YFSETQ. The chain's CDR3 is CASSLDGGTGELFF. The CDR3 DNA sequence: TGCGCCAGCAGCTTGGATGGTGGAACCGGGGAGCTGTTTTTT.

This clonotype was seen more than once but under ten times. The chain combines TRBV7-9 with TRBJ2-7; TRBD2 matches at 10 bases. Trimming removed 5 bases from V and 4 bases from J; junction bases left unmatched: 11. This CDR3 region has 16 residues. Germline lookup yields CDR1 SEHNR and CDR2 FQNEAQ (reference sequence). CDR3 residues: CASSPSRASGSYEQYF. CDR3 nucleotide sequence: TGTGCCAGCAGCCCATCGAGGGCTAGCGGGAGTTACGAGCAGTACTTC.

This clonotype was found many times. CDR3 coding DNA: TGCGCCAGCAGCCAAGCCCCAGCCTACGAGCAGTACTTC. Residues: CASSQAPAYEQYF. The chain employs TRBV4-3 and TRBJ2-7; no clear D. Germline assignment: CDR1 LGHNA and CDR2 YSLEER. The CDR3 length is 13 residues. Trimming took 1 base from V and 2 from J, leaving 6 bases between them.

This clonotype came up many times. The chain uses TRBV12-5 and TRBJ1-5; no definite D call. Germline V gives CDR1 LGHNT, CDR2 FRNRAP. Trimming stripped 0 bases from V and 0 bases from J, with 9 bases between. This CDR3 has 16 residues. The CDR3 is CASGLVGQDSNQPQHF. Written as DNA, the CDR3 is TGTGCTAGTGGTTTGGTAGGCCAAGATAGCAATCAGCCCCAGCATTTT.

The rearrangement links TRBV11-2 to TRBJ2-7; 13 nucleotides agree with TRBD2. Germline assignment: CDR1 SGHAT and CDR2 FQNNGV. Germline trimming cut 4 bases from V and 0 bases from J; bases unmatched to any gene: 9. The CDR3 length is 18 residues. The CDR3 region is CASSSRTSGRTSSYEQYF. The CDR3 nucleotides are TGTGCCAGCAGCTCAAGGACTAGCGGGAGAACCAGCTCCTACGAGCAGTACTTC.

This clonotype was observed many times. V and J are TRBV12-3 or TRBV12-4 and TRBJ1-2; 9 nucleotides align to TRBD1. CDR3 length: 13 residues. With 5 bases clipped from V and 5 bases from J, the junction kept 3 bases outside the gene matches. CDR3 in amino acids: CASSKQGAYGYTF. The CDR3 coding sequence is TGTGCCAGCAGTAAACAGGGGGCTTATGGCTACACCTTC.

This clonotype was recorded at least ten times. This chain joins TRBV7-9 and TRBJ1-1; perhaps TRBD1 as D (6 bases). This CDR3 has 14 residues. Trimming pared 6 bases from V and 3 bases from J, leaving 14 bases between. Germline-derived CDR1 and CDR2 are SEHNR and FQNEAQ (reference sequence). CDR3 residues: CASSSGNRDTEAFF. The CDR3 DNA sequence: TGTGCCAGCAGTAGCGGGAACAGGGACACTGAAGCTTTCTTT.

This clonotype was picked up many times. The chain combines TRBV4-3 with TRBJ2-3; D unresolved. The V end lost 2 bases, the J end lost 5 bases, and 8 bases lay between the germline ends. CDR3 length: 13 amino acids. Germline V gene lookup returns CDR1 LGHNA and CDR2 YSLEER. The CDR3 region has the DNA TGCGCCAGCAGCCAATTCGTCAGAGATACGCAGTATTTT. Translating gives CASSQFVRDTQYF.